Here is one T cell receptor (beta chain) with its context. Its antigen is undetermined. V lost 5 bases to trimming and J lost 2 bases; unmatched junction nucleotides: 6. The germline CDR1 and CDR2 sequences are LNHDA and SQIVND (reference sequence). CDR3 length: 15 residues. These data originate in a study of T cell responses to AZD1222 COVID-19 vaccine. Study-level background: Some second doses came at about 4 weeks and others at about 12 weeks; these were pooled.

TCRdb's copy holds only in-frame clones and misses some; the assay was immunoSEQ multiplex PCR. The sample consists of approximately 100,000 clones, 92% of them appearing once. The study's findings and limits: Donors skewed white British and female; clonal diversity was possibly underestimated.

V is TRBV19 and J is TRBJ1-2, with 9 bases identical to TRBD1. The material sequenced was peripheral blood, taken on day 0 of AZD1222 vaccination. The receptor comes from an adult in good health. The CDR3 loop reads CASSLGQGTNYGYTF. CDR3 bases: TGTGCCAGTAGTCTGGGACAGGGAACCAACTATGGCTACACCTTC.